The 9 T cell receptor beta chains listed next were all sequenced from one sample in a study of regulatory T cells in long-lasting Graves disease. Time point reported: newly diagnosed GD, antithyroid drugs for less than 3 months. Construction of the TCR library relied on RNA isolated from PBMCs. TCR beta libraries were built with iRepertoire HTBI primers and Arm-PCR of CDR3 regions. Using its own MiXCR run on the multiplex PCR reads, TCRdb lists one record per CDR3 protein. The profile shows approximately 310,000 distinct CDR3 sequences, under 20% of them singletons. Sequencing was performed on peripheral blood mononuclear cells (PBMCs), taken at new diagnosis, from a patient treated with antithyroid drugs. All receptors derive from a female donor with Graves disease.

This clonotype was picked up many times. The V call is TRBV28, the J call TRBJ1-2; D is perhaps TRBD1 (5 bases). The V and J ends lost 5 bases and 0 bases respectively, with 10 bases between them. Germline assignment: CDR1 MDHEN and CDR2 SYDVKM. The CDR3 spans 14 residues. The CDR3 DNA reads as TGTGCCAGCAGTGGGCAGGGATCTAACTATGGCTACACCTTC. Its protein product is CASSGQGSNYGYTF.

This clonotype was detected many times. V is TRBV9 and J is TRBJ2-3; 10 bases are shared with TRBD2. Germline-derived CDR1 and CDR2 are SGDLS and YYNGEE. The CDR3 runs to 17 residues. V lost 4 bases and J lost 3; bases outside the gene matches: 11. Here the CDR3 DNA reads TGTGCCAGCAGCCCCAGCGGGAGGGCCTCTTTGACAGATACGCAGTATTTT. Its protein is CASSPSGRASLTDTQYF.

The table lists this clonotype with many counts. DNA for the CDR3: TGTGCCAGCAGCTTATCTGAGGGCTTCAACACTGAAGCTTTCTTT. As protein: CASSLSEGFNTEAFF. The chain has TRBV7-8 and TRBJ1-1, with unresolved D. CDR1 and CDR2 (germline): SGHVS, FQNEAQ. This CDR3 is built from 15 residues. The germline V and J ends were trimmed by 2 bases and 2 bases, with 12 bases remaining between them. Full variable domain (missing parts from reference TRBV7-8 and TRBJ1-1): GAGVSQSPRYKVAKRGQDVALRCDPISGHVSLFWYQQALGQGPEFLTYFQNEAQLDKSGLPSDRFFAERPEGSVSTLKIQRTQQEDSAVYLCASSLSEGFNTEAFFGQGTRLTVV.

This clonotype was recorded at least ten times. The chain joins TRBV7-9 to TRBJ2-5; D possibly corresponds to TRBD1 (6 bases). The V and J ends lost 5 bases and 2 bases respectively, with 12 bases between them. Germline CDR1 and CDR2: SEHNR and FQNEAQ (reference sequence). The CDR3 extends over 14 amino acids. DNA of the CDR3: TGTGCCAGCAGCCTAGACAGGAAACAAGAGACCCAGTACTTC. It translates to CASSLDRKQETQYF.

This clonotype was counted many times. CDR3 nucleotides: TGTGCCACCGAGGAGGCCGGGACCCAGTACTTC. Its translation is CATEEAGTQYF. The chain has TRBV24-1 and TRBJ2-5, with D tentatively TRBD2 (5 bases). This CDR3 comprises 11 residues. CDR1 and CDR2 (germline): KGHDR, SFDVKD. The V gene lost 9 bases and the J gene lost 7 bases, with 11 bases spanning the gap.

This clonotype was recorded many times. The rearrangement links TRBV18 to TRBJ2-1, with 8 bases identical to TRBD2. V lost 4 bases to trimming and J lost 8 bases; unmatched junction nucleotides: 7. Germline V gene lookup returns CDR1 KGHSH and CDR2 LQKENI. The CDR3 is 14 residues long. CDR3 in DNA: TGTGCCAGCTCACTAGCGGGATCCCTCGATGAGCAGTTCTTC. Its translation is CASSLAGSLDEQFF.

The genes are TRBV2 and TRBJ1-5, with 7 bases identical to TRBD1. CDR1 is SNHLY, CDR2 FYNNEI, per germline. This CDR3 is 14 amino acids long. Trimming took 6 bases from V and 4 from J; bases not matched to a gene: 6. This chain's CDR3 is CASSGPGQNQPQHF. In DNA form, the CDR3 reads TGTGCCAGCAGCGGTCCGGGACAGAATCAGCCCCAGCATTTT.

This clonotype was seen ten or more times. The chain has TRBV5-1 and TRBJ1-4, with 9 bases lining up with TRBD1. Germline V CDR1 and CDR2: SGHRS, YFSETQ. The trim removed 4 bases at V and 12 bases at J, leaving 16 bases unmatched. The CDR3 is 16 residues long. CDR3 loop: CASSLGWGQGAEELFF. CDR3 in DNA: TGCGCCAGCAGCCTAGGATGGGGACAGGGCGCCGAGGAACTGTTTTTT.

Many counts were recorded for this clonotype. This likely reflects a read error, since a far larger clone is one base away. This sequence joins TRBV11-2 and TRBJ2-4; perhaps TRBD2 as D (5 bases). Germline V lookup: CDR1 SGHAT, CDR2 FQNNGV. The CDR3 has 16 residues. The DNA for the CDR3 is TGTGCCAGCAGCTGGTCGGCGGGCAATACGTACAATGAGCAGTGCTTC. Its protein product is CASSWSAGNTYNEQCF.